This TCR beta chain is from a study of shared clonotypes between healthy human individuals. Study-wide results and caveats: Donor scarcity curtailed the genetic and exposure-history diversity represented herein.

The data were produced by immunoSEQ multiplex PCR, yet TCRdb's version contains in-frame clones alone and is incomplete. Of some 1.5 million clones listed, more than 95% were seen once; the top ten hold 1.2%. To note about this clone: Its antigen is not identified.

The source material was naive CD4+ T cells sorted from blood. The subset is: CD45RA+ positively selected. This receptor was taken from a man younger than 45 in good health.

CDR3 sequence (DNA): TGTGCCAGCAGCTTGAGGGCGACAGGGGGCTGGAAGATGTTCTTT. Translation: CASSLRATGGWKMFF. V usage is TRBV5-6 and J usage is TRBJ1-1, with TRBD1 identical over 10 bases. The germline V gene encodes CDR1 SGHDT and CDR2 YYEEEE. V lost 1 base, J lost 14 bases, and 14 bases stayed unmatched. The CDR3 totals 15 residues. Full variable domain (remainder filled in from reference TRBV5-6 and TRBJ1-1): DAGVTQSPTHLIKTRGQQVTLRCSPKSGHDTVSWYQQALGQGPQFIFQYYEEEERQRGNFPDRFSGHQFPNYSSELNVNALLLGDSALYLCASSLRATGGWKMFFGQGTRLTVV.